Listed here is a single T cell receptor (beta chain). Its antigen is not known. TCRB immunosequencing input was around 460 nanograms of biopsy DNA per sample. The method was immunoSEQ multiplex PCR; TCRdb's version includes in-frame clones alone and lacks a portion of them. The data hold roughly 16,000 clones, with just over 90% observed a single time. Trimming pared 2 bases from V and 7 bases from J, leaving 12 bases between. This CDR3 is 14 amino acids long. Germline CDR1 is MNHNS and CDR2 is SASEGT. The data belong to a study of T cell repertoires in ileal Crohn's disease. Adults with ileal or ileocolonic Crohn's disease and an indication for resection were eligible. Points from the study as a whole: Sorted CD8 T cells held more high-frequency clones than CD4.

This chain links TRBV6-1 with TRBJ1-5; tentatively, D is TRBD1 (6 bases). The sample was ileal tissue. The TCR sequence derives from an adult with Crohn's disease. CDR3 residues: CASSESGGGQPQHF. CDR3 bases: TGTGCCAGCAGTGAATCGGGAGGGGGACAGCCCCAGCATTTT.